A single sample gave rise to the 32 T cell receptor beta chains below, sequenced in a study of radiotherapy plus CTLA-4 blockade in lung cancer. Profiling relied on immunoSEQ multiplex PCR, and the TCRdb table lists in-frame clones only, not all of them. The sample contains about 60,000 clones, over 80% of which appear only once. The input for sequencing was peripheral blood, taken from a patient treated with radiotherapy plus ipilimumab. The receptors originated from a human donor with non-small cell lung cancer who had a partial response to radiotherapy plus ipilimumab.

Details on this clone: Other DNA sequences in the same sample also yield this CDR3. DNA of the CDR3: TGTGCCAGCAGCTACTACCGAGGGGGCGGGACGGGGCCAGATACGCAGTATTTT. Its translation is CASSYYRGGGTGPDTQYF. The chain uses TRBV27 and TRBJ2-3, with a weak D call TRBD1 (7 bases). The V gene lost 6 bases and the J gene lost 4 bases, with 26 bases spanning the gap. The CDR3 has 18 amino acids. The germline V gene encodes CDR1 MNHEY and CDR2 SMNVEV (reference sequence).

J is TRBJ2-7 and V is TRBV18; 8 bases are a match to TRBD1. V lost 3 bases, J lost 2 bases, and 6 bases stayed unmatched. The CDR3 extends over 15 amino acids. Germline V gene data show CDR1 as KGHSH and CDR2 as LQKENI. CDR3 coding DNA: TGTGCCAGCTCACCGGGCAGGGGGCGCACCTACGAGCAGTACTTC. This encodes CASSPGRGRTYEQYF.

This chain joins TRBV6-6 and TRBJ1-2; possibly TRBD1 for D (5 bases). Per germline, CDR1 MNHNY and CDR2 SVGAGI (reference sequence). The ends were cut back, 0 bases at V and 5 bases at J, with 16 bases in the middle. The CDR3 contains 16 residues. The CDR3 DNA follows: TGTGCCAGCAGTTACTCCACAGGTGTGCAAACATATGGCTACACCTTC. Amino acids: CASSYSTGVQTYGYTF.

The V and J genes are TRBV28 and TRBJ2-7; 7 positions match TRBD1. Germline lookup yields CDR1 MDHEN and CDR2 SYDVKM. The trim removed 5 bases at V and 0 bases at J, leaving 10 bases unmatched. The CDR3 totals 16 residues. The DNA of the CDR3 is TGTGCCAGCAGTCAGGGGACAGTTATAAGCTCCTACGAGCAGTACTTC. Translated: CASSQGTVISSYEQYF.

This clone has a handful of counts. The chain employs TRBV2 and TRBJ2-3; 8 nucleotides agree with TRBD2. The CDR3 is made up of 15 amino acids. With V trimmed by 6 bases and J by 1 base, 6 bases remained unmatched. The germline gives CDR1 SNHLY, CDR2 FYNNEI. CDR3 sequence: CASRVAGLRTDTQYF. CDR3 DNA sequence: TGTGCCAGCAGGGTAGCGGGGCTACGCACAGATACGCAGTATTTT.

The chain links TRBV27 to TRBJ1-5; 9 positions match TRBD1. V was pared by 6 bases and J by 8 bases, with 5 bases of the junction left unmatched. In germline, CDR1 is MNHEY, CDR2 SMNVEV (reference sequence). The CDR3 has 13 amino acids. CDR3 residues: CASRRDRDKPQHF. Here the CDR3 DNA reads TGTGCCAGCAGGAGGGACAGGGACAAGCCCCAGCATTTT.

This chain uses TRBV28 with TRBJ1-1, with 7 bases lining up with TRBD1. Germline CDR1 and CDR2: MDHEN and SYDVKM. The CDR3 sequence is 17 residues long. With 4 bases clipped from V and 1 base from J, the junction kept 12 bases outside the gene matches. The CDR3 sequence: CASSSPGGAGGNTEAFF. The CDR3 DNA reads TGTGCCAGCAGTTCCCCAGGGGGAGCAGGGGGGAACACTGAAGCTTTCTTT.

In this sample, this clone turned up a few times. The genes are TRBV4-1 and TRBJ1-3, with 7 bases that match TRBD1. With 3 bases clipped from V and 3 bases from J, the junction kept 8 bases outside the gene matches. Germline CDR1 reads MGHRA; CDR2 reads YSYEKL. This CDR3 is built from 16 residues. This chain's CDR3 is CASSQIRTGHGNTIYF. CDR3 sequence (DNA): TGCGCCAGCAGCCAGATAAGGACAGGTCATGGAAACACCATATATTTT.

The V gene is TRBV5-1, the J gene TRBJ1-5; D may be TRBD1 (5 bases). With 4 bases removed from V and 1 base from J, the gap between germline ends came to 12 bases. CDR1 and CDR2 (germline): SGHRS, YFSETQ. The CDR3 consists of 15 residues. CDR3 sequence: CASSPSGGSNQPQHF. The CDR3, as DNA: TGCGCCAGCAGCCCCTCGGGGGGAAGCAATCAGCCCCAGCATTTT.

This clone was counted only a few times. The CDR3 DNA sequence: TGTGCCACCTCAATCGACAGGAACCTAAATCAGCCCCAGCATTTT. The encoded protein is CATSIDRNLNQPQHF. This chain joins TRBV6-5 and TRBJ1-5, with D maybe TRBD1 (6 bases). Between the trimmed V and J ends, which lost 10 bases and 4 bases, there was a span of 20 bases. Germline CDR1 reads MNHEY; CDR2 reads SVGAGI. CDR3 length equals 15 residues.

V gene TRBV29-1 combines with J gene TRBJ1-1; D unclear. The germline V gene encodes CDR1 SQVTM and CDR2 ANQGSEA. V dropped 1 base and J dropped 1 base, with 7 bases sitting between them. CDR3 length equals 13 residues. CDR3 DNA sequence: TGCAGCGTTGAAGGGCAGGCGAACACTGAAGCTTTCTTT. It encodes CSVEGQANTEAFF.

In this sample, this clone turned up a few times. The rearrangement links TRBV7-3 to TRBJ2-3, with D possibly being TRBD2 (5 bases). Germline values: CDR1 SGHTA, CDR2 FQGTGA. The CDR3 loop spans 12 amino acids. Trimming removed 5 bases at V and 12 bases at J, with 15 bases between. The CDR3 region has the DNA TGTGCCAGCAGCCCAGCCCGGGGAGTACAGTATTTT. Its protein product is CASSPARGVQYF.

The rearrangement links TRBV7-8 to TRBJ2-3, with 7 bases fitting TRBD2. This CDR3 contains 15 residues. Unmatched junction bases numbered 11, after V lost 7 bases and J lost 4 bases. Germline V lookup: CDR1 SGHVS, CDR2 FQNEAQ. CDR3 sequence (DNA): TGTGCCAGCACCAGCCGGGGGGAGAGATCAGATACGCAGTATTTT. Its translation is CASTSRGERSDTQYF. The full variable domain, in which reference TRBV7-8 and TRBJ2-3 provide the parts outside the CDR3, is GAGVSQSPRYKVAKRGQDVALRCDPISGHVSLFWYQQALGQGPEFLTYFQNEAQLDKSGLPSDRFFAERPEGSVSTLKIQRTQQEDSAVYLCASTSRGERSDTQYFGPGTRLTVL.

The chain has TRBV19 and TRBJ2-1, with D maybe TRBD1 (6 bases). V lost 6 bases to trimming and J lost 2 bases, with 17 bases between them. The CDR3 covers 16 residues. Germline V gene sequence: CDR1 LNHDA, CDR2 SQIVND (reference sequence). CDR3 DNA: TGTGCCAGTAGCCCTACCCAGGGGTTAACCTACAATGAGCAGTTCTTC. Translating it yields CASSPTQGLTYNEQFF.

The DNA for the CDR3 is TGTGCCAGTAGTATTCAGACAGGCCTCCATTATGGCTACACCTTC. Amino acids: CASSIQTGLHYGYTF. V usage is TRBV19 and J usage is TRBJ1-2; TRBD1 might be the D (6 bases). Per the germline V gene, CDR1 is LNHDA and CDR2 is SQIVND (reference sequence). The V gene lost 3 bases and the J gene lost 5 bases, with 16 bases spanning the gap. This CDR3 spans 15 amino acids. The whole variable domain, filled in from reference TRBV19 and TRBJ1-2, reads DGGITQSPKYLFRKEGQNVTLSCEQNLNHDAMYWYRQDPGQGLRLIYYSQIVNDFQKGDIAEGYSVSREKKESFPLTVTSAQKNPTAFYLCASSIQTGLHYGYTFGSGTRLTVV.

The chain is built from TRBV5-1 and TRBJ2-7; possibly TRBD2 for D (6 bases). Between the trimmed V and J ends, which lost 6 bases and 2 bases, there was a span of 15 bases. CDR1 and CDR2 from the germline V gene are SGHRS and YFSETQ. This CDR3 is built from 14 residues. In nucleotides, the CDR3 is TGCGCCAGCAAAATTGAGGCGGGACCCTACGAGCAGTACTTC. It is translated as CASKIEAGPYEQYF.

J is TRBJ1-1 and V is TRBV7-8; 8 nucleotides line up with TRBD1. From germline, CDR1 is SGHVS and CDR2 FQNEAQ. V lost 2 bases and J lost 1; bases outside the gene matches: 9. This CDR3 comprises 17 residues. CDR3 sequence reads: CASSLLPRGRGNTEAFF. The CDR3 nucleotides are TGTGCCAGCAGCTTACTGCCCAGGGGGCGTGGGAACACTGAAGCTTTCTTT. Full variable domain (rest looked up from reference TRBV7-8 and TRBJ1-1): GAGVSQSPRYKVAKRGQDVALRCDPISGHVSLFWYQQALGQGPEFLTYFQNEAQLDKSGLPSDRFFAERPEGSVSTLKIQRTQQEDSAVYLCASSLLPRGRGNTEAFFGQGTRLTVV.

This chain uses TRBV2 with TRBJ2-7; tentative D call: TRBD1 (6 bases). CDR1 is SNHLY and CDR2 is FYNNEI in the germline V gene. CDR3 length: 14 amino acids. The ends were cut back, 0 bases at V and 0 bases at J, with 6 bases in the middle. CDR3 loop: CASSEARGSYEQYF. The CDR3 bases are TGTGCCAGCAGTGAAGCCAGGGGCTCCTACGAGCAGTACTTC.

The chain combines TRBV28 with TRBJ2-2, with TRBD1 matching over 11 bases. Germline values: CDR1 MDHEN, CDR2 SYDVKM. This CDR3 comprises 16 residues. The V gene end was trimmed by 3 bases and the J gene end by 5 bases; junction bases not matched to a gene: 5. This chain's CDR3 is CASSFGTGGKTGELFF. The CDR3 DNA sequence: TGTGCCAGCAGTTTTGGGACAGGGGGGAAGACCGGGGAGCTGTTTTTT.

This chain joins TRBV6-5 and TRBJ2-3; D call uncertain. From germline, CDR1 is MNHEY and CDR2 SVGAGI. The ends were cut back, 0 bases at V and 4 bases at J, with 5 bases in the middle. The CDR3 covers 13 residues. The chain's CDR3 is CASSYSLPDTQYF. CDR3 coding DNA: TGTGCCAGCAGTTACTCCCTACCAGATACGCAGTATTTT.

This clone was seen only a few times. The rearrangement links TRBV5-6 to TRBJ2-7; 10 bases are shared with TRBD2. There are 14 residues in the CDR3. Trimming cost V 4 bases and J 2 bases; bases outside gene matches: 3. Germline V lookup: CDR1 SGHDT, CDR2 YYEEEE. CDR3 protein: CASSKLAGAYEQYF. The CDR3 DNA reads TGTGCCAGCAGCAAGCTAGCGGGAGCCTACGAGCAGTACTTC.

V gene TRBV28 combines with J gene TRBJ1-2; weak D call: TRBD1 (6 bases). Germline V CDR1 and CDR2: MDHEN, SYDVKM. V was trimmed by 6 bases and J by 8 bases, leaving 22 bases between them. The CDR3 contains 15 residues. CDR3 sequence (DNA): TGTGCCAGCAGCACCACATTAGGGGGGGCGGGGGGCTACACCTTC. Translating it yields CASSTTLGGAGGYTF.

The rearrangement joins TRBV5-6 to TRBJ1-5; D is unclear. The V end was cut by 1 base, the J end by 4 bases, with 12 bases between. From germline, CDR1 is SGHDT and CDR2 YYEEEE. The CDR3 sequence is 15 residues long. The CDR3 coding sequence is TGTGCCAGCAGCTTGCGAGGGAATGGTAATCAGCCCCAGCATTTT. Protein sequence: CASSLRGNGNQPQHF.

CDR3 nucleotides: TGTGCCAGCAGTTTAGTCGGGGGGGCTCCATTAGGGGAGCTGTTTTTT. As protein: CASSLVGGAPLGELFF. The genes are TRBV28 and TRBJ2-2; 8 positions agree with TRBD2. There are 16 residues in the CDR3. The V and J ends lost 2 bases and 8 bases, in that order; junction bases with no gene match: 10. Looked up from germline, CDR1 is MDHEN and CDR2 is SYDVKM.

This clone occurred a few times. CDR3 sequence: CASRQGAQNTGELFF. CDR3 nucleotides: TGCGCCAGCAGACAGGGGGCGCAGAACACCGGGGAGCTGTTTTTT. The chain is built from TRBV5-1 and TRBJ2-2; 9 nucleotides agree with TRBD1. The CDR3 is made up of 15 amino acids. With 5 bases clipped from V and 1 base from J, the junction kept 3 bases outside the gene matches. CDR1 is SGHRS and CDR2 is YFSETQ in the germline V gene. Variable domain in full (rest from reference TRBV5-1 and TRBJ2-2): KAGVTQTPRYLIKTRGQQVTLSCSPISGHRSVSWYQQTPGQGLQFLFEYFSETQRNKGNFPGRFSGRQFSNSRSEMNVSTLELGDSALYLCASRQGAQNTGELFFGEGSRLTVL.

The chain links TRBV9 to TRBJ2-1; TRBD1 aligns across 10 bases. V was pared by 3 bases and J by 6 bases, with 3 bases of the junction left unmatched. The germline CDR1 and CDR2 sequences are SGDLS and YYNGEE. The CDR3 is made up of 14 amino acids. CDR3 loop: CASSDGQGVNEQFF. DNA for the CDR3: TGTGCCAGCAGCGATGGACAGGGGGTCAATGAGCAGTTCTTC.

The chain joins TRBV6-6 to TRBJ2-7; D might be TRBD2 (7 bases). The V end lost 8 bases, the J end lost 7 bases, and 15 bases lay between the germline ends. The CDR3 extends over 12 amino acids. Germline V gene sequence: CDR1 MNHNY, CDR2 SVGAGI (reference sequence). CDR3 coding DNA: TGTGCCAGCGGGCGGGGGCTTTGGGAGCAGTACTTC. It encodes CASGRGLWEQYF.

This sequence joins TRBV18 and TRBJ1-2; no definite D call. This CDR3 spans 14 amino acids. Germline CDR1 and CDR2: KGHSH and LQKENI. V was pared by 5 bases and J by 4 bases, with 14 bases between. In DNA, the CDR3 is TGTGCCAGCTCAGGCCGGGATCTGGGCTATGGCTACACCTTC. Its protein is CASSGRDLGYGYTF.

The V gene is TRBV2, the J gene TRBJ1-3; 10 nucleotides align to TRBD1. CDR1 is SNHLY, CDR2 FYNNEI, per germline. This CDR3 spans 14 amino acids. Unmatched junction bases numbered 7, after V lost 9 bases and J lost 5 bases. The CDR3 coding sequence is TGTGCCAGTGGCCGGGACAGGGGAAGAAACACCATATATTTT. It translates to CASGRDRGRNTIYF.

CDR3 region: CASSLSGSGADTQYF. The CDR3 region has the DNA TGTGCCAGCAGCCTCAGCGGGAGTGGGGCAGATACGCAGTATTTT. The chain recombines TRBV7-8 with TRBJ2-3, with TRBD2 matching over 8 bases. CDR1 and CDR2 from the germline V gene are SGHVS and FQNEAQ. V dropped 5 bases and J dropped 4; count of bases not matched to a gene: 8. The CDR3 is made up of 15 amino acids.

The chain employs TRBV5-1 and TRBJ2-3, with 7 bases identical to TRBD2. Unmatched junction bases numbered 2, after V lost 0 bases and J lost 1 base. Germline V gives CDR1 SGHRS, CDR2 YFSETQ. The CDR3 covers 15 residues. The CDR3 coding sequence is TGCGCCAGCAGCTTGGAGCGGGGACGCACAGATACGCAGTATTTT. It codes for CASSLERGRTDTQYF.

This chain links TRBV27 with TRBJ1-1; D remains ambiguous. This CDR3 comprises 14 residues. V lost 5 bases, J lost 1 base, and 11 bases lay in between. CDR1 and CDR2 (germline): MNHEY, SMNVEV (reference sequence). The CDR3 nucleotides are TGTGCCAGCAGTGTGAGGGCGTCGAACACTGAAGCTTTCTTT. Protein product: CASSVRASNTEAFF.